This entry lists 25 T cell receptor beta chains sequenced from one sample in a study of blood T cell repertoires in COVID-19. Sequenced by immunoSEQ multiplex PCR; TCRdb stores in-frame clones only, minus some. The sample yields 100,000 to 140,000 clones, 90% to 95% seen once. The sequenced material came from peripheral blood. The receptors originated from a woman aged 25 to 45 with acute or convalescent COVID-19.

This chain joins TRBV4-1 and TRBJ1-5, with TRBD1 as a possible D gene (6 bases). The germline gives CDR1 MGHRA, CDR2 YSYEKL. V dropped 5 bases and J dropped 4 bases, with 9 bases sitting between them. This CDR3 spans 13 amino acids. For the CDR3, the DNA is TGCGCCAGCAGCACAACAGGGAATCAGCCCCAGCATTTT. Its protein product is CASSTTGNQPQHF.

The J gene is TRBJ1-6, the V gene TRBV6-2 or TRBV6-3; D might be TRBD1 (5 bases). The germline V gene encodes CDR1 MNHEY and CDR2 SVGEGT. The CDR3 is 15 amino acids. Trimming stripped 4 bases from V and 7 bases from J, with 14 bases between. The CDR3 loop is CASSSYRSENSPLHF. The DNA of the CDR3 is TGTGCCAGCAGTTCATACAGGTCCGAAAATTCACCCCTCCACTTT.

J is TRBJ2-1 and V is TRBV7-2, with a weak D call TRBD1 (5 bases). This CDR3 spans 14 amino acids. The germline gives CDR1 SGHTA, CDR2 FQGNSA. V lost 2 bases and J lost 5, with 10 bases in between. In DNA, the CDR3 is TGTGCCAGCAGCTTATTATCAGGGAACAATGAGCAGTTCTTC. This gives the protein CASSLLSGNNEQFF.

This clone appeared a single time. CDR3 sequence (DNA): TGTGCCTGGAGTCCGATCCCGACAGGGCGGAACACTGAAGCTTTCTTT. This codes for CAWSPIPTGRNTEAFF. The V gene is TRBV30, the J gene TRBJ1-1, with 7 bases aligning to TRBD1. Germline-derived CDR1 and CDR2 are GTSNPN and SVGIG (reference sequence). V dropped 2 bases and J dropped 1; count of bases not matched to a gene: 10. The CDR3 loop spans 16 amino acids. Together with reference TRBV30 and TRBJ1-1, the CDR3 gives the full variable domain: SQTIHQWPATLVQPVGSPLSLECTVEGTSNPNLYWYRQAAGRGLQLLFYSVGIGQISSEVPQNLSASRPQDRQFILSSKKLLLSDSGFYLCAWSPIPTGRNTEAFFGQGTRLTVV.

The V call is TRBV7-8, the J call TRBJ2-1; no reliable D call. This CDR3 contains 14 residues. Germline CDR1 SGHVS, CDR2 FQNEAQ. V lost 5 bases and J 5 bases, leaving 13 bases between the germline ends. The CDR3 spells CASSRTLDNNEQFF. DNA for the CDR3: TGTGCCAGCAGCCGAACGCTAGATAACAATGAGCAGTTCTTC.

CDR3 DNA: TGTGCCAGCAGTAGGTTAGCGGGGTCAGATACGCAGTATTTT. Encoded protein: CASSRLAGSDTQYF. This chain links TRBV2 with TRBJ2-3; 8 positions match TRBD2. Losses at the gene ends were 5 bases for V and 4 bases for J; bases not matched to a gene: 5. The CDR3 contains 14 residues. Looked up from germline, CDR1 is SNHLY and CDR2 is FYNNEI.

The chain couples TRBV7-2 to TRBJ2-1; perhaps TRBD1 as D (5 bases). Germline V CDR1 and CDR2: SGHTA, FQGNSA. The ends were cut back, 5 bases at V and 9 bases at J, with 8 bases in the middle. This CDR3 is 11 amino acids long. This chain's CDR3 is CASSPQGEQFF. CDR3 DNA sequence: TGTGCCAGCAGCCCCCAGGGTGAGCAGTTCTTC.

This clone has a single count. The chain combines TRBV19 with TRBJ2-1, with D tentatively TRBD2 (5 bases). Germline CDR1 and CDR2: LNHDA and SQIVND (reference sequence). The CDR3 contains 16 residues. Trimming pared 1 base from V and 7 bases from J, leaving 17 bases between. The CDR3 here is CASSIALASVNNEQFF. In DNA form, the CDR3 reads TGTGCCAGTAGTATAGCGTTAGCGTCAGTTAATAATGAGCAGTTCTTC.

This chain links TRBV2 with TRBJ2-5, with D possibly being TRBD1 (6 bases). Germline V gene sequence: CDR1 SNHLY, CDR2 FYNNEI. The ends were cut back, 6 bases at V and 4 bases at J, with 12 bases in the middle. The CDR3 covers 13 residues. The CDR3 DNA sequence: TGTGCCAGCAGGCGGACAGACTTAGAGACCCAGTACTTC. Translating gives CASRRTDLETQYF.

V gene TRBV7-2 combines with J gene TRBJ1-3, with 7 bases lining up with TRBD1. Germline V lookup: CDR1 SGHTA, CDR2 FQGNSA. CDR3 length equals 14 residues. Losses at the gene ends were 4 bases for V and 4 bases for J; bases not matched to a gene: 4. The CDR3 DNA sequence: TGTGCCAGCAGCTCACAGGGGTACGGAAACACCATATATTTT. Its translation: CASSSQGYGNTIYF.

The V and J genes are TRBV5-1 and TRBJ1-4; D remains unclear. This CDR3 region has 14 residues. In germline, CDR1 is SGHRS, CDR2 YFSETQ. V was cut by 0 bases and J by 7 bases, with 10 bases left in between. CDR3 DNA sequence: TGCGCCAGCAGCTTGGATACCCGAGCTGAAAAACTGTTTTTT. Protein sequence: CASSLDTRAEKLFF.

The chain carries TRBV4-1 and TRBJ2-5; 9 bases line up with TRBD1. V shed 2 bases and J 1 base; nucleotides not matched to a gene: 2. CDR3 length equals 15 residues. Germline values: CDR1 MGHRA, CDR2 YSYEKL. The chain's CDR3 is CASSQIQGAQETQYF. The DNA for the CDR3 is TGCGCCAGCAGCCAAATACAGGGGGCCCAAGAGACCCAGTACTTC.

This CDR3 reads CASSWGTGMTEAFF. CDR3 DNA: TGCGCCAGCAGCTGGGGGACAGGGATGACTGAAGCTTTCTTT. The chain combines TRBV5-1 with TRBJ1-1; TRBD1 aligns across 9 bases. The V and J ends lost 3 bases and 5 bases, in that order; junction bases with no gene match: 5. This CDR3 region has 14 residues. Germline CDR1 and CDR2: SGHRS and YFSETQ.

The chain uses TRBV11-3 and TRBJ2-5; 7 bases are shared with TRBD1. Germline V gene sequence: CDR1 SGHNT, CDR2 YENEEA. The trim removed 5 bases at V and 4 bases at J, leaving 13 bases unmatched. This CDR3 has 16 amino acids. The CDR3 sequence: CASSISTGALAETQYF. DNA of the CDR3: TGTGCCAGCAGCATCTCAACAGGGGCCCTCGCAGAGACCCAGTACTTC.

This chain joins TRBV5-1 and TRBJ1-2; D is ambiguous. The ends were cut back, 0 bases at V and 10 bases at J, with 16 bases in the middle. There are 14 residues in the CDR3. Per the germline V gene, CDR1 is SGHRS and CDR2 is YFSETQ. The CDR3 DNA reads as TGCGCCAGCAGCTTGGCGCCTTTCGGGTCCTTCTACACCTTC. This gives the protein CASSLAPFGSFYTF.

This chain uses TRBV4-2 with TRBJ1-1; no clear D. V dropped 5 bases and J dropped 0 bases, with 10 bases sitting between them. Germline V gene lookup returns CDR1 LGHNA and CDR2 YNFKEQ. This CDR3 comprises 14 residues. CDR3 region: CASSAQQMNTEAFF. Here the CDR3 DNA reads TGTGCCAGCAGCGCACAGCAAATGAACACTGAAGCTTTCTTT.

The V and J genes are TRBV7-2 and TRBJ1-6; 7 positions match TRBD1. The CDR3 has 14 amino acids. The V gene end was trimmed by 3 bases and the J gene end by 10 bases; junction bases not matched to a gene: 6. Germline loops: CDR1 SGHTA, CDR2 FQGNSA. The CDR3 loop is CASSLDRIGSPLHF. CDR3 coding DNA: TGTGCCAGCAGCTTGGACAGGATCGGATCACCCCTCCACTTT.

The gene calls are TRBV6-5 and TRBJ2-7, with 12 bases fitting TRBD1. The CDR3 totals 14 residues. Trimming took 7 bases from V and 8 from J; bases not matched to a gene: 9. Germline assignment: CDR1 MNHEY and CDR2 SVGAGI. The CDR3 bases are TGTGCCAGCATGGGGGTTGGGACAGGGGGCAAGCAGTACTTC. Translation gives CASMGVGTGGKQYF.

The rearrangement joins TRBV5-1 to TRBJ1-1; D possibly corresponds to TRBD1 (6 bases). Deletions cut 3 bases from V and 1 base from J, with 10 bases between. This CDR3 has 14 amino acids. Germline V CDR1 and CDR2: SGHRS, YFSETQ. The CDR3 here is CASSSTQGNTEAFF. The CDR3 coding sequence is TGCGCCAGCAGCTCCACACAGGGGAACACTGAAGCTTTCTTT. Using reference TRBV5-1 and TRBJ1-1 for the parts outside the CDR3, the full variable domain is KAGVTQTPRYLIKTRGQQVTLSCSPISGHRSVSWYQQTPGQGLQFLFEYFSETQRNKGNFPGRFSGRQFSNSRSEMNVSTLELGDSALYLCASSSTQGNTEAFFGQGTRLTVV.

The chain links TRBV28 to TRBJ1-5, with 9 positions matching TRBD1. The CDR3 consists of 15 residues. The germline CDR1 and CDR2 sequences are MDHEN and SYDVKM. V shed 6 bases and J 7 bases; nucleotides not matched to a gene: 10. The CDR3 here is CASRTWGQGGQPQHF. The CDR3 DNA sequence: TGTGCCAGCAGAACATGGGGACAGGGTGGGCAGCCCCAGCATTTT.

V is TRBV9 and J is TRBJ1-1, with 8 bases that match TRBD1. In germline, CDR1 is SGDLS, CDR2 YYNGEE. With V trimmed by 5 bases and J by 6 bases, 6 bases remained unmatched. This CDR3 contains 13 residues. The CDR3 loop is CASRPQGAPEAFF. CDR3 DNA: TGTGCCAGCAGGCCGCAGGGGGCCCCTGAAGCTTTCTTT.

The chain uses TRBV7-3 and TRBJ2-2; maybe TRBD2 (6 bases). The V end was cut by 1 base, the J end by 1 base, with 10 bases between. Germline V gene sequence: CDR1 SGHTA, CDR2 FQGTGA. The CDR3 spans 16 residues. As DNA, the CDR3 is TGTGCCAGCAGCTTAATGGCCGGGAGGAACACCGGGGAGCTGTTTTTT. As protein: CASSLMAGRNTGELFF.

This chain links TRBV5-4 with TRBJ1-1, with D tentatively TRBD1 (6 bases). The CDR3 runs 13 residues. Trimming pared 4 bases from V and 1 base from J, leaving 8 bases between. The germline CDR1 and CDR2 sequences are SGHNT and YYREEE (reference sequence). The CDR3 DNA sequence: TGTGCCAGCAGCATACAGGGGAACACTGAAGCTTTCTTT. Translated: CASSIQGNTEAFF.

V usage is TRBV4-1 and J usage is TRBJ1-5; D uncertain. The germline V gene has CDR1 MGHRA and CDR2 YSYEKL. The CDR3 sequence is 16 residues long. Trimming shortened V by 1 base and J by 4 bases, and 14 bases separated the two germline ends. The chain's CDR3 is CASSQVFGEGNQPQHF. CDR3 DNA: TGCGCCAGCAGCCAAGTATTTGGGGAGGGAAATCAGCCCCAGCATTTT.

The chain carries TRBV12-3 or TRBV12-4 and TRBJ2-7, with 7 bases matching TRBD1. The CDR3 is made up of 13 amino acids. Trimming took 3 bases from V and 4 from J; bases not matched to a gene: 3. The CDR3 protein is CASSFGTAYEQYF. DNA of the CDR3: TGTGCCAGCAGTTTTGGGACAGCTTACGAGCAGTACTTC.